What follows are 4 T cell receptor beta chains derived from one specimen sequenced in a study of blood T cells in healthy people across ages. For the second PCR, which ran for about 7 to 11 cycles, a sample-barcoded 5' primer and a J-beta primer mix were used. TCRdb reprocessed the 5' RACE reads with MiXCR, giving one entry per CDR3 protein. Seen here are around 670,000 distinct CDR3 sequences, around 31% observed once, and the top ten hold about a sixth. Sequenced: blood. The receptor source for this set is an elderly woman in good health.

On this clonotype: A read error may explain this, as a much larger clone is one base away. This chain connects TRBV5-1 to TRBJ1-2, with D hard to call. In germline, CDR1 is SGHRS, CDR2 YFSETQ. The CDR3 is 14 residues long. CDR3 loop: CAGSLATTSYGYTF. CDR3 sequence (DNA): TGCGCCGGCAGCTTGGCCACGACTTCCTATGGCTACACCTTC.

At least ten counts were recorded for this clonotype. This chain links TRBV24-1 with TRBJ2-1, with 8 bases that match TRBD1. The J segment lost 6 bases and the V segment lost 6 bases, leaving 3 bases of the junction unmatched. CDR1 KGHDR and CDR2 SFDVKD come from the germline V gene. The CDR3 covers 13 residues. The CDR3, as DNA: TGTGCCACCAGTTCGGACAGGGCCAATGAGCAGTTCTTC. Translation: CATSSDRANEQFF.

This clonotype was seen repeatedly, ten times or more. The rearrangement links TRBV6-5 to TRBJ1-2; no firm D call. This CDR3 spans 13 amino acids. Germline CDR1 reads MNHEY; CDR2 reads SVGAGI. V lost 0 bases to trimming and J lost 1 base, with 3 bases between them. CDR3: CASSYSVNYGYTF. CDR3 bases: TGTGCCAGCAGTTACTCGGTTAACTATGGCTACACCTTC.

The sample holds a few counts of this clonotype. V gene TRBV19 combines with J gene TRBJ2-1, with D perhaps TRBD2 (6 bases). CDR3 size: 13 residues. CDR1 is LNHDA, CDR2 SQIVND, per germline (reference sequence). Trimming took off 7 bases at V and 2 bases at J, with 9 bases between the two ends. The CDR3 bases are TGTGCCAGTAATTCGGGGGCCTACAATGAGCAGTTCTTC. It codes for CASNSGAYNEQFF.